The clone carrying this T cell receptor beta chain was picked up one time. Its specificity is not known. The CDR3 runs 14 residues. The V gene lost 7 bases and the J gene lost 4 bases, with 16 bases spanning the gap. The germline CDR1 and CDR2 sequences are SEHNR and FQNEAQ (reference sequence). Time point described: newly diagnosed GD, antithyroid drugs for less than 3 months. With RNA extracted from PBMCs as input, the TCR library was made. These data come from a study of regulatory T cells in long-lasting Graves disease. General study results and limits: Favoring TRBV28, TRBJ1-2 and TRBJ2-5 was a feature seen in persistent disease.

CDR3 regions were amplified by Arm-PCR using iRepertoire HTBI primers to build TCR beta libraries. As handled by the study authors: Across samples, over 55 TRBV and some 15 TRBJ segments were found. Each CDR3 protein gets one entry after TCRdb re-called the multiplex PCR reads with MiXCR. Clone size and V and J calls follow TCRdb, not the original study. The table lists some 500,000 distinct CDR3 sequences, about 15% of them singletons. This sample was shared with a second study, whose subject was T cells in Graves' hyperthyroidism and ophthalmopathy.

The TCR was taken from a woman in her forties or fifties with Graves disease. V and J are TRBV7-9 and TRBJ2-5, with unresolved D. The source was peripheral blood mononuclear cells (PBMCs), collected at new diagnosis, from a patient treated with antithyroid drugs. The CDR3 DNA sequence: TGTGCCAGCAACCCCTCATTGCCGGGAGAGACCCAGTACTTC. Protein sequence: CASNPSLPGETQYF.